The 2 T cell receptor beta chains below all came from one sample that was sequenced in a study of blood T cell repertoires in COVID-19. Clones were read by immunoSEQ multiplex PCR, and TCRdb kept only the in-frame ones, dropping some. The data contain 260,000 or so clones, approximately 86% of them singletons. The sample consisted of peripheral blood. The source is a human donor in a cohort sampled during active COVID-19.

The DNA of the CDR3 is TGCAGCGTTGAAGGGGTAAGCGGTATCCCCTACAATGAGCAGTTCTTC. Translating it yields CSVEGVSGIPYNEQFF. The chain links TRBV29-1 to TRBJ2-1, with D maybe TRBD2 (5 bases). The CDR3 is 16 amino acids. The germline V gene encodes CDR1 SQVTM and CDR2 ANQGSEA. Trimming left V 1 base short and J 2 bases short, with 15 bases between.

The chain has TRBV4-3 and TRBJ2-7; 7 bases line up with TRBD2. Losses at the gene ends were 1 base for V and 0 bases for J; bases not matched to a gene: 9. The germline CDR1 and CDR2 sequences are LGHNA and YSLEER. This CDR3 has 17 amino acids. The chain's CDR3 is CASSQVWAGADSYEQYF. CDR3 coding DNA: TGCGCCAGCAGCCAAGTTTGGGCGGGAGCGGACTCCTACGAGCAGTACTTC.